This T cell receptor beta chain was sequenced during a study of response to subunit inactivated influenza vaccine (dated by TCRdb to 2016 to 2019). As for the study more broadly: Deep quantitative profiling of the T cell receptor repertoire was used in the study to follow responses to a trivalent subunit inactivated influenza vaccine. Paper-wide results and their limitations: The authors suggested that each seasonal influenza vaccination may recruit only a limited number of new T cells.

Library preparation employed RT-PCR. TCRdb names Illumina HiSeq 2500 as the instrument used. The public reads were reprocessed in TCRdb via fastp at Q25 and MiXCR, keeping in-frame beta chains. Under each unique CDR3 protein, matching rows form one entry showing the most common genes and DNA. Counted in this sample were 500,000 to 600,000 distinct CDR3 sequences; 14% of them appeared once. Of the sample, around 10% falls within the top ten clones. Sequences KGHDR (CDR1) and SFDVKD (CDR2) are obtained from the germline V gene. Including the terminal cysteine and phenylalanine, the CDR3 comprises 16 residues. This entry keeps only the CDR3 DNA: 48 bases, framed from base 1. Relative to germline, V is 3 bases shorter and J is 1 base shorter, with 14 bases between their ends. This clonotype occurred many times. The antigen it binds to is not known. There are no base qualities to consult, and no much larger clone falls within one base.

This TCR was recovered from a man aged 50 or older who received an inactivated influenza vaccine. Donor details come from another sample of the same person, matched by shared clones. The sample consisted of PBMCs from blood, taken 11 to 12 days after vaccination. Recombination joined TRBV24-1 with TRBJ2-5, with a weak D call of TRBD1 (6 bases match). The CDR3 region: CATSDGAGAFQETQYF. The DNA reads as follows: TGTGCCACCAGTGATGGGGCAGGGGCTTTCCAAGAGACCCAGTACTTC.